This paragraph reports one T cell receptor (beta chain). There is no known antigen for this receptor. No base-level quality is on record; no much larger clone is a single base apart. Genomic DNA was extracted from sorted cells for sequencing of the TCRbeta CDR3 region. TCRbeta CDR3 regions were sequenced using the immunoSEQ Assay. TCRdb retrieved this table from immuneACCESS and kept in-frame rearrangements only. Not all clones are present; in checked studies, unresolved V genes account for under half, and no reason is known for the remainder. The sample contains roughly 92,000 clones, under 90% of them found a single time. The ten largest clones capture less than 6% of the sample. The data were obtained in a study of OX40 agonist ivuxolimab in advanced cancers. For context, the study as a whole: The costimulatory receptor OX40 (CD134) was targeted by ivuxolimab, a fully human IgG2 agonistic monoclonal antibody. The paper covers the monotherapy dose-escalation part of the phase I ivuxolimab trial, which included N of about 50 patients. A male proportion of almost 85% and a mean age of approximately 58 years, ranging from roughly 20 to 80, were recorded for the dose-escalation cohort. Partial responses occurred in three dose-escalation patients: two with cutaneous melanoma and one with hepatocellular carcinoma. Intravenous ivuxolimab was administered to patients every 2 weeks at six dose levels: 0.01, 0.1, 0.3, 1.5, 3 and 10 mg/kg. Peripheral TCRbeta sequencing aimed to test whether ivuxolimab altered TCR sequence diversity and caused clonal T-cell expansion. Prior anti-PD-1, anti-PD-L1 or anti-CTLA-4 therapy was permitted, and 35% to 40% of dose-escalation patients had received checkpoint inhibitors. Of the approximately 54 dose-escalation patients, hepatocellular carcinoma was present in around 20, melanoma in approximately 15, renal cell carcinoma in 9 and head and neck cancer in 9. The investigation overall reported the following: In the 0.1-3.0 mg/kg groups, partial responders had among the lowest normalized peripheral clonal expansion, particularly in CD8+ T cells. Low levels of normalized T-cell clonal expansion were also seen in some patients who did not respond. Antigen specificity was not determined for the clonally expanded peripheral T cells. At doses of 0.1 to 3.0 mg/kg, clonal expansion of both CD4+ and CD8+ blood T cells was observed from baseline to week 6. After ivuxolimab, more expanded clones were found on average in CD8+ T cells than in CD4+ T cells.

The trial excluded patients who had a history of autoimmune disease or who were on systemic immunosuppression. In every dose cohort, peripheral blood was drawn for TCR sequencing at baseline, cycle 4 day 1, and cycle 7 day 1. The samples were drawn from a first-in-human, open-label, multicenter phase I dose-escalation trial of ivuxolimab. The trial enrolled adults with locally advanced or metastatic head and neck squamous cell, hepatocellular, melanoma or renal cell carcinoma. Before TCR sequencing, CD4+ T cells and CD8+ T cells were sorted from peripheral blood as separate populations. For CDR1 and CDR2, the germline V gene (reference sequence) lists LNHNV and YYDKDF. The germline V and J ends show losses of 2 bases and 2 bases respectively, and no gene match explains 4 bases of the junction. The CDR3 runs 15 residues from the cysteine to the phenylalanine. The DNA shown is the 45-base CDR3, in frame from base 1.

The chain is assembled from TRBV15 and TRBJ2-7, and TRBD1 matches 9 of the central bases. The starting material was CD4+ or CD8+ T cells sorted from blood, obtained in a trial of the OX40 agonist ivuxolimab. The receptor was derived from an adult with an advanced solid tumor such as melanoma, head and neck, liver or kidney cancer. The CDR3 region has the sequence CATSRPGQGAYEQYF. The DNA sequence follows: TGTGCCACCAGCAGACCGGGACAGGGAGCCTACGAGCAGTACTTC.